These T cell receptor beta chains were read from a single sample in a study of T cell repertoires in aging, cancer and after chemotherapy. Via MiXCR, TCRdb re-called the multiplex PCR reads, giving one row per CDR3 protein. The table records 6,000 to 9,000 distinct CDR3 sequences, roughly 35% of them present only once. Sequencing was performed on blood. The receptors here all came from a human donor in good health. Both conserved end residues are part of each CDR3. Each record gives: V gene, J gene, CDR3 length, CDR3 protein.

TRBV6-2/TRBV6-3,TRBJ2-2,14,CASSYSDNTGELFF
TRBV6-1,TRBJ1-5,16,CASSEDSGAPNQPQHF
TRBV6-2/TRBV6-3,TRBJ2-1,15,CASSRSGIHYNEQFF
TRBV15,TRBJ1-1,15,CATSRPGQGDTEAFF
TRBV6-1,TRBJ2-7,14,CASIPQGLGYEQYF
TRBV27,TRBJ2-5,15,CASSPRTGHEETQYF
TRBV12-3/TRBV12-4,TRBJ2-5,17,CASSPVRGAGEQETQYF
TRBV20-1,TRBJ2-3,13,CSVKVGATDTQYF
TRBV6-5,TRBJ1-2,14,CASSSWATNYGYTF
TRBV19,TRBJ1-2,14,CASSTTGDNYGYTF
TRBV6-5,TRBJ2-2,18,CASSRTSGGRRATGELFF
TRBV5-6,TRBJ2-2,16,CASSLVAGANTGELFF
TRBV19,TRBJ1-2,13,CASRQVPNYGYTF
TRBV10-3,TRBJ2-3,12,CAILAGASTQYF
TRBV12-3/TRBV12-4,TRBJ2-5,17,CASSFGGLAGYQETQYF
TRBV5-5,TRBJ2-4,16,CVSSLSGALAKNIQYF
TRBV27,TRBJ2-3,12,CASSFTGDTQYF
TRBV29-1,TRBJ2-1,14,CSVAGGSSYNEQFF
TRBV6-5,TRBJ2-5,13,CASSSQIRETQYF
TRBV11-1,TRBJ2-7,14,CASSLYQGYNEQYF